This TCR beta chain was profiled in a study of cytomegalovirus exposure and HLA in healthy donors (dated by TCRdb to between 2016 and 2019). Broadly, across the study: An earlier analysis of approximately 550 of the donors reported about 250 Gb of sequence data and roughly 100 million unique TCR beta sequences from about 179 million T cells. An early release covering about 600 HLA-typed donors comprised roughly 300 gigabases of sequencing data and roughly 86 million unique TCR sequences. Of the roughly 400 genotyped donors, approximately 83% fell in the genetic ancestry cluster associated with self-reported Caucasian donors. The aim of the study was to test whether cataloging public T cell receptors could identify signatures of past pathogen exposure. The T cell repertoires of roughly 660 subjects were profiled by immunosequencing and related to cytomegalovirus serostatus. Besides the first cohort of some 670 subjects, a separate validation cohort made up of 120 different subjects was used. High-throughput TCR immunosequencing, statistical association of individual TCRs with disease status, and machine learning were combined to predict cytomegalovirus infection status. A later analysis re-analyzed previously published TCR beta repertoires from roughly 600 donors and added high-resolution HLA genotyping to study TCR occurrence patterns. In the later analysis, no new phenotypic data were used to find candidate immune exposures; instead, reliance was placed on TCR beta sequences and their occurrence across donors. An earlier analysis of approximately 640 of the donors applied high-throughput TCR beta sequencing to assess whether each TCR beta V gene segment acted as functional or pseudogenic. Alongside the repertoire data, information on donor age, sex, ethnicity and CMV serostatus was compiled. In a later genetic analysis, genome-wide SNP genotypes for about 55% of the roughly 700 donors were used, and that subset was treated as a discovery cohort. Every discovery cohort repertoire had been produced on one sequencing platform. Class I and class II HLA loci were covered by the typing at four-digit resolution. Typing coverage varied by locus: roughly 629-630 donors for A, B, C, DRB1 and DQB1; more than 500 for DQA1; around 610 for DPA1; under 490 for DPB1. Roughly 5 DR-DQ haplotypes were handled as single units for association and clustering, since linkage in the cohort was strong. On average, roughly 200,000 unique TCR beta nucleotide sequences were sequenced per donor among a few hundred genotyped donors of the cohort, with about 19% of those sequences being non-productive. What the work shows at the level of the full study, not this receptor alone: A total of 150 to 200 TCR beta chains were listed by the study as associated with cytomegalovirus. For the cohort, immune exposure information was limited to CMV serostatus. Some IMGT-functional V segments, including TRBV6-2 and TRBV6-3, could not be told apart with the 87-base-pair reads, so those segments were excluded. In a later analysis, 15,000 to 20,000 TCR beta sequences were associated with specific HLA alleles at a false discovery rate of 0.05. In both the original and validation cohorts, the classifier was reported to diagnose cytomegalovirus status with high specificity and sensitivity. A later analysis found that TCR association rates varied across HLA loci, with DRB1 alleles showing the most associated TCRs and HLA-C alleles the fewest. Compared with equally common non-associated chains, HLA-associated TCR beta chains in a later analysis were more clonally expanded and had lower generation probabilities. According to a later analysis, most CMV-associated TCR beta chains appeared to be HLA-restricted, and the HLA associations seemed to be driven largely by CMV exposure. Linkage disequilibrium might explain the correlated functional status among segregating V segments, but an unknown experimental factor could not be excluded. In this cohort, only TCR beta chains were sequenced, and detectable features were limited by the absence of alpha or paired-chain data. Broadly in line with IMGT annotations, most TCR beta V segments showed up in productive rearrangements about 87% or about 30% of the time in an earlier analysis of a few hundred of the donors. Most TCR sequences were observed very rarely across donors, whereas some public TCRs were present in many individuals. Roughly uniform sequencing depth across donors was assumed in presence/absence analyses, although this assumption may not hold. In a later genetic analysis, fewer N-insertions in productive TCRs were reported among donors in an Asian-associated ancestry cluster than the roughly 700-donor mean. A later analysis reported that several top co-occurrence clusters appeared linked to parvovirus B19, influenza, CMV and Epstein-Barr virus. When HLA alleles, especially DR and DQ, strongly co-occurred, attributing TCR associations to individual alleles was difficult. A further reported finding was that TCR beta sequences accurately predicted the HLA-A and HLA-B alleles for most subjects in the first cohort. Because counts were too low, roughly 18 rarely observed V segments, including chromosome 9 orphons, were left out of the earlier analysis of a few hundred of the donors. Because some donors lacked HLA typing at each locus, the association tests relied only on the typed subset. V-gene and J-gene trimming of TCR beta chains was associated with a missense DCLRE1C variant in a later genetic analysis, and the association was replicated in an independent cohort. A cluster of highly shared sequence variants was judged likely to be a technical artifact of the sequencing pipeline. It was suggested by the authors that the approach could potentially be generalized to other disease states and immunological phenotypes. In vitro tests confirmed that three of the cytomegalovirus-associated TCR beta chains recognize cytomegalovirus antigens.

In the case of this clone: The antigen this receptor binds is unknown. No much larger clonotype is one base removed from it; base qualities were not supplied.

The cohort comprised 710 or so healthy bone marrow donors. At the time of sampling, all cohort members were nominally healthy, though unrecorded immune exposures were likely present. The donor was CMV seronegative and was included in the group of 352 seronegative cohort members. Every donor gave a peripheral blood sample, and the peripheral blood mononuclear cells from that sample were used for TCR beta sequencing. The Qiagen DNeasy Blood Extraction Kit was used to extract genomic DNA from the blood cell samples. From its cysteine to its phenylalanine, the CDR3 spans 14 amino acids. The entry retains the CDR3 DNA only, 42 bases that are in frame from base 1. V loses 6 bases, J loses 2 bases, and the germline ends lie 12 bases apart. The germline V gene specifies SNHLY as CDR1 and FYNNEI as CDR2. Library preparation employed the immunoSEQ multiplex PCR assay. A mixture of 60 forward primers for TCR Vbeta segments and 13 reverse primers for TCR Jbeta segments was used in the multiplex PCR. A multiplex PCR assay on genomic DNA amplified the CDR3 region of rearranged TCR beta genes. On the Illumina HiSeq System, the amplified TCR beta libraries were sequenced as 87-base-pair reads. Regarding the original processing steps: A later analysis tallied 80 million to 95 million unique TCR beta chains across the 700 or so repertoires, and approximately 11 million of those chains were shared by two or more donors. Raw reads were error-corrected and collapsed into unique sequences with a nearest-neighbor algorithm that merged closely related sequences to remove PCR and sequencing errors. Alignment of CDR3 sequences to IMGT reference sequences was used to assign V, D and J gene segments. For a sequence to be retained, at least a six-nucleotide match to both a V gene segment and a J gene segment was required. A rearrangement counted as productive if the CDR3 had no stop codons and remained in frame with V and J, and every other rearrangement counted as non-productive. Following IMGT convention, CDR3 was defined as the stretch from the second conserved V-encoded cysteine up to the conserved J-encoded phenylalanine. Sequences without an unambiguous match to a single V gene segment were excluded from the earlier analysis of several hundred of the donors. An earlier analysis of some 500 of the donors classified V segments as functional when productive rearrangements were above 56.7% and as segregating when the standard deviation between donors was above 5%. A statistical classification framework was built to diagnose cytomegalovirus status from the catalog of TCR beta chain sequences. A later analysis assigned V and J genes by comparing TCR nucleotide sequences with IMGT/GENE-DB human TR gene sequences. In a later analysis, CDR3 sequences and most-parsimonious VDJ recombination scenarios were assigned using the TCRdist pipeline. A later analysis defined each TCR beta chain by its CDR3 amino acid sequence plus V-gene family, and excluded reads lacking a unique V-gene family. In a later analysis, 500 to 700 highly shared, low-generation-probability nucleotide sequences were removed to address suspected cross-contamination and a sequencing artifact. In a later analysis, a clonal expansion index for each public chain was calculated from normalized within-repertoire ranks of inferred template counts. Generation probabilities in a later analysis came from a VDJ recombination model fitted to out-of-frame rearrangements, and those results were checked against IGoR. A later analysis scored TCR-TCR, TCR-HLA and TCR-CMV co-occurrence with hypergeometric tests, applying a repertoire-size bias correction to TCR pairs. False discovery rates were estimated in a later analysis by permuting HLA or CMV assignments 20 times. In a later analysis, co-occurring TCRs were grouped with DBSCAN, and TCRdist sequence similarity was added when clustering was performed within HLA-allele-positive subsets. Repertoires with fewer than 30,000 or more than 120,000 public chains, plus five repertoires with anomalous nucleotide sharing, were excluded from co-occurrence clustering. The clones in this table, taken by TCRdb from immuneACCESS, are in-frame only. Not every clone is retained; where verified, under half of the shortfall comes from an unresolved V gene, and the cause of the rest is unknown. The V and J calls and clone size were taken over from that table, and D and trimming were inferred from the DNA. This sample is represented by 180,000 or so clones; 86% of them were singletons. The ten most abundant clones make up around 0.31% of the sample.

The TCR sequence derives from a woman in her twenties or thirties in good health and CMV-seronegative. Here the chain combines TRBV2 and TRBJ2-3, with no confident D gene call. Source material: PBMCs. The CDR3 in this case is CASRGPLHTDTQYF. In nucleotide form, the sequence is TGTGCCAGCAGGGGCCCTTTACACACAGATACGCAGTATTTT.